The 18 T cell receptor beta chains presented below share a single source sample, sequenced in a study of blood T cell repertoires in COVID-19. The method was immunoSEQ multiplex PCR; TCRdb's version includes in-frame clones alone and lacks a portion of them. The sample has approximately 350,000 clones; roughly four fifths are singletons. Sequenced material: PBMCs or T cells enriched from blood (not recorded which). The receptors come from a woman between 50 and 59 years old who had recovered from COVID-19.

The J gene is TRBJ2-2, the V gene TRBV11-2; 7 bases are shared with TRBD1. Germline lookup yields CDR1 SGHAT and CDR2 FQNNGV. V was clipped by 3 bases and J by 6 bases; unmatched bases: 10. The CDR3 consists of 16 residues. The CDR3: CASSFTGARTAGELFF. The DNA of the CDR3 is TGTGCCAGCAGCTTCACAGGGGCGCGGACGGCCGGGGAGCTGTTTTTT.

This clone occurred a few times. The J gene is TRBJ1-3, the V gene TRBV2; D remains unclear. The CDR3 extends over 14 amino acids. The V gene lost 6 bases and the J gene lost 0 bases, with 9 bases spanning the gap. Germline CDR1 is SNHLY and CDR2 is FYNNEI. Here the CDR3 DNA reads TGTGCCAGCAGCGCGGTCATCTCTGGAAACACCATATATTTT. This sequence encodes CASSAVISGNTIYF.

With regard to this clone: Different DNA sequences within this sample yield the same CDR3. V gene TRBV9 combines with J gene TRBJ1-2; 8 nucleotides align to TRBD1. CDR1 is SGDLS and CDR2 is YYNGEE in the germline V gene. The CDR3 runs 14 residues. The V segment lost 0 bases and the J segment 6 bases; nucleotides outside the gene matches: 4. The CDR3 loop is CASSVEGTGNGYTF. The CDR3 DNA follows: TGTGCCAGCAGCGTAGAGGGGACAGGCAATGGCTACACCTTC.

This chain links TRBV14 with TRBJ2-3, with 9 positions matching TRBD2. Per germline, CDR1 SGHDN and CDR2 FVKESK. With 5 bases clipped from V and 1 base from J, the junction kept 10 bases outside the gene matches. The CDR3 extends over 17 amino acids. Here the CDR3 reads CASSDLSASGGTDTQYF. DNA for the CDR3: TGTGCCAGCAGCGATCTCTCGGCTAGCGGGGGCACAGATACGCAGTATTTT.

The rearrangement joins TRBV12-3 or TRBV12-4 to TRBJ1-1; 9 positions match TRBD1. This CDR3 has 12 residues. V shed 6 bases, J shed 8 bases, and the junction held 4 bases outside the gene matches. CDR3 in DNA: TGTGCCAGCAGCCCAGGGACAGGGGAAGCTTTCTTT. It specifies CASSPGTGEAFF.

This clone has more than one count but fewer than ten. The V call is TRBV25-1, the J call TRBJ1-2, with TRBD1 matching over 7 bases. The germline gives CDR1 MGHDK, CDR2 SYGVNS. The CDR3 runs to 14 residues. V shed 2 bases and J 4 bases; nucleotides not matched to a gene: 4. CDR3 sequence (DNA): TGTGCCAGCAGTGAAAGAGAGGGGGCCTATGGCTACACCTTC. It specifies CASSEREGAYGYTF.

This clone has just a few counts. This chain connects TRBV19 to TRBJ1-2; possibly TRBD1 for D (6 bases). Trimming cost V 4 bases and J 4 bases, with 22 bases left between them. Per the germline V gene, CDR1 is LNHDA and CDR2 is SQIVND (reference sequence). This CDR3 spans 17 amino acids. The CDR3: CASSTADSRQGLYGYTF. The CDR3 nucleotides are TGTGCCAGTAGTACAGCGGACAGTCGCCAGGGGCTCTATGGCTACACCTTC.

This rearrangement joins TRBV28 to TRBJ1-4; perhaps TRBD1 as D (6 bases). Deletions cut 6 bases from V and 2 bases from J, with 13 bases between. The CDR3 has 15 residues. In germline, CDR1 is MDHEN, CDR2 SYDVKM. This chain's CDR3 is CASRDTGLTNEKLFF. DNA of the CDR3: TGTGCCAGCAGAGACACAGGGCTCACTAATGAAAAACTGTTTTTT.

V gene TRBV15 combines with J gene TRBJ1-5, with D perhaps matching TRBD1 (5 bases). The CDR3 is 13 amino acids. Between the trimmed V and J ends, which lost 8 bases and 6 bases, there was a span of 14 bases. The V gene's germline CDR1 is LNHNV and CDR2 YYDKDF (reference sequence). CDR3 protein: CATVQGNGQPQHF. DNA for the CDR3: TGTGCCACCGTTCAGGGAAACGGTCAGCCCCAGCATTTT. The full variable domain, completed using reference TRBV15 and TRBJ1-5, is DAMVIQNPRYQVTQFGKPVTLSCSQTLNHNVMYWYQQKSSQAPKLLFHYYDKDFNNEADTPDNFQSRRPNTSFCFLDIRSPGLGDTAMYLCATVQGNGQPQHFGDGTRLSIL.

The gene calls are TRBV5-6 and TRBJ2-3, with D possibly being TRBD1 (6 bases). Germline V gene data show CDR1 as SGHDT and CDR2 as YYEEEE. The CDR3 consists of 16 residues. The V and J ends lost 3 bases and 2 bases respectively, with 16 bases between them. CDR3 loop: CASSWPGQNLTDTQYF. The CDR3 region has the DNA TGTGCCAGCAGCTGGCCCGGACAGAACCTCACAGATACGCAGTATTTT.

The DNA for the CDR3 is TGTGCCAGTAGTATCTGGGGCGCAGATAATTCACCCCTCCACTTT. Protein: CASSIWGADNSPLHF. The chain recombines TRBV19 with TRBJ1-6, with D possibly TRBD1 on 5 matching bases. The ends were cut back, 3 bases at V and 5 bases at J, with 11 bases in the middle. Germline CDR1 and CDR2: LNHDA and SQIVND (reference sequence). The length of the CDR3 is 15 residues. The full variable domain, rest sourced from reference TRBV19 and TRBJ1-6, is DGGITQSPKYLFRKEGQNVTLSCEQNLNHDAMYWYRQDPGQGLRLIYYSQIVNDFQKGDIAEGYSVSREKKESFPLTVTSAQKNPTAFYLCASSIWGADNSPLHFGNGTRLTVT.

The chain has TRBV5-1 and TRBJ2-2, with D possibly matching TRBD2 (6 bases). CDR3 length equals 15 residues. V was shortened by 0 bases and J by 3 bases, with 9 bases between the two germline ends. Per germline, CDR1 SGHRS and CDR2 YFSETQ. The CDR3 loop reads CASSLGGGDTGELFF. CDR3 in DNA: TGCGCCAGCAGCTTGGGTGGAGGGGACACCGGGGAGCTGTTTTTT.

With regard to this clone: One junction end disagrees with the germline gene, perhaps due to a read error. The chain joins TRBV12-3 or TRBV12-4 to TRBJ2-7; tentatively, D is TRBD2 (6 bases). This CDR3 has 13 amino acids. The CDR3 nucleotides are TGTGCCAGCAGTATAAACTCCGGGAGAGGAGGAAACTTC. Translating it yields CASSINSGRGGNF.

This rearrangement joins TRBV2 to TRBJ1-1; D remains unclear. CDR1 is SNHLY and CDR2 is FYNNEI in the germline V gene. Trimming pared 3 bases from V and 5 bases from J, leaving 7 bases between. The CDR3 length is 12 residues. CDR3 sequence: CASSDPRTEAFF. The CDR3 DNA is TGTGCCAGCAGTGACCCCAGAACTGAAGCTTTCTTT.

V usage is TRBV27 and J usage is TRBJ2-5; a weak D match, TRBD2 (6 bases). V lost 5 bases, J lost 4 bases, and 8 bases lay in between. The CDR3 has 12 amino acids. The germline V gene encodes CDR1 MNHEY and CDR2 SMNVEV (reference sequence). This chain's CDR3 is CASSRGGETQYF. In DNA, the CDR3 is TGTGCCAGCAGTAGGGGAGGAGAGACCCAGTACTTC.

This clone was detected ten times or more. This chain uses TRBV4-1 with TRBJ1-2, with D possibly being TRBD1 (5 bases). This CDR3 has 18 amino acids. Germline-derived CDR1 and CDR2 are MGHRA and YSYEKL. Trimming shortened V by 4 bases and J by 6 bases, and 27 bases separated the two germline ends. For the CDR3, the DNA is TGCGCCAGCAGCCGTTTTCAATCGTTTAGGGGCGACGGAGATGGCTACACCTTC. It specifies CASSRFQSFRGDGDGYTF.

In its sample, this clone was seen once. The chain recombines TRBV9 with TRBJ1-1, with 8 bases lining up with TRBD1. CDR1 and CDR2 (germline): SGDLS, YYNGEE. The V and J ends lost 4 bases and 8 bases, in that order; junction bases with no gene match: 7. CDR3 length: 13 amino acids. DNA for the CDR3: TGTGCCAGCAGCCCTATAGGGACAGGAGAAGCTTTCTTT. This sequence encodes CASSPIGTGEAFF. The full variable domain, with the rest looked up from reference TRBV9 and TRBJ1-1, is DSGVTQTPKHLITATGQRVTLRCSPRSGDLSVYWYQQSLDQGLQFLIQYYNGEERAKGNILERFSAQQFPDLHSELNLSSLELGDSALYFCASSPIGTGEAFFGQGTRLTVV.

The chain has TRBV5-4 and TRBJ2-7, with a possible D match to TRBD2 (8 bases). The length of the CDR3 is 14 residues. Trimming took 0 bases from V and 7 from J, leaving 14 bases between them. Germline V gene data show CDR1 as SGHNT and CDR2 as YYREEE (reference sequence). The CDR3 bases are TGTGCCAGCAGCTTGGCCGGGAGGGGGCTTGAGCAGTACTTC. It translates to CASSLAGRGLEQYF.